Below, 30 T cell receptor beta chains from the same sample are listed, as sequenced in a study of vaccination and CD4 T cells after COVID-19 (dated by TCRdb to 2022 to 2024). The treatment or condition label corresponds to: approximately nine-day PBMC culture with coronavirus spike peptide pools or control peptides (ViraFEST assay). CD4+ T cells from unexposed donors were collected before the COVID-19 pandemic (2011-2018). Libraries were prepared through PCR. Sequencing instrument: Illumina iSeq 100. At the Johns Hopkins FTIC core, DNA from the cultured CD4+ T cells underwent TCR sequencing with the Oncomine TCR Beta short-read assay. Through fastp at Q25 and MiXCR, TCRdb rebuilt clones from the public reads, retaining in-frame beta chains. A single entry per CDR3 protein holds the most common genes and DNA from its merged rows. The sample table holds about 9,100 distinct CDR3 sequences, of which roughly a third were seen once. The top ten constitute around 40% of the sample.

These receptors' targets are unknown. The sequencing sample was made of CD4+ T cells from blood, cultured in vitro. The origin of the receptors is a human donor in good health.

A few counts support this clonotype. V gene TRBV20-1 combines with J gene TRBJ2-7, with TRBD1 identical over 7 bases. The germline V gene encodes CDR1 DFQATT and CDR2 SNEGSKA (reference sequence). J gave up 3 bases and V 4 bases, and 6 bases lay outside the gene matches. This CDR3 region has 13 residues. In DNA form, the CDR3 reads TGCAGTGCTAAGAGACAGGGTGTCTACGAGCAGTACTTC. The encoded protein is CSAKRQGVYEQYF.

This chain joins TRBV20-1 and TRBJ2-3; D perhaps matches TRBD1 (6 bases). The germline V gene has CDR1 DFQATT and CDR2 SNEGSKA (reference sequence). This CDR3 is built from 13 residues. V gave up 4 bases and J gave up 5 bases, with 13 bases separating them. As DNA, the CDR3 is TGCAGTGCTACTAGGGAAGGGGGAGATACGCAGTATTTT. This translates into CSATREGGDTQYF.

This clonotype was counted only a few times. The J gene is TRBJ2-1, the V gene TRBV27; 11 positions match TRBD2. The junction had 7 bases not matched to a gene; V was cut back by 3 bases and J by 3 bases. The CDR3 is made up of 17 amino acids. Germline-derived CDR1 and CDR2 are MNHEY and SMNVEV (reference sequence). The CDR3 protein is CASSFFSGGANYNEQFF. In DNA, the CDR3 is TGTGCCAGCAGTTTCTTTAGCGGGGGGGCCAACTACAATGAGCAGTTCTTC.

The chain uses TRBV6-1 and TRBJ1-1, with D possibly matching TRBD1 (5 bases). This CDR3 is 12 amino acids long. Germline V gene data show CDR1 as MNHNS and CDR2 as SASEGT. V was trimmed by 10 bases and J by 3 bases, leaving 12 bases between them. As DNA, the CDR3 is TGTGCCACCGGGGGGTACGACACTGAAGCTTTCTTT. Its translation is CATGGYDTEAFF.

The chain links TRBV2 to TRBJ1-2; possible D gene TRBD1, 5 bases. Trimming removed 6 bases from V and 4 bases from J, with 15 bases in between. Germline assignment: CDR1 SNHLY and CDR2 FYNNEI. The CDR3 is 14 residues long. CDR3 DNA sequence: TGTGCCAGCAGAAGGGACTCTGAGACCTATGGCTACACCTTC. It codes for CASRRDSETYGYTF.

This clonotype was detected a few times. V usage is TRBV7-3 and J usage is TRBJ2-2, with TRBD2 matching 10 bases. Germline CDR1 is SGHTA and CDR2 is FQGTGA. The J segment lost 5 bases and the V segment lost 2 bases, leaving 5 bases of the junction unmatched. This CDR3 has 16 amino acids. This CDR3 is CASSLQRGGRTGELFF. CDR3 in DNA: TGTGCCAGCAGCTTACAGCGGGGGGGCCGAACCGGGGAGCTGTTTTTT.

This clonotype has only a few counts. This chain links TRBV19 with TRBJ1-2; tentatively, D is TRBD1 (5 bases). The CDR3 is made up of 12 amino acids. V lost 6 bases and J 7 bases, leaving 12 bases between the germline ends. The germline V gene has CDR1 LNHDA and CDR2 SQIVND (reference sequence). The CDR3 loop reads CASRWGNSGYTF. For the CDR3, the DNA is TGTGCCAGTAGATGGGGGAACAGTGGCTACACCTTC.

The genes are TRBV6-2 or TRBV6-3 and TRBJ1-3; D is unclear. Trimming left V 4 bases short and J 0 bases short, with 7 bases between. The V gene's germline CDR1 is MNHEY and CDR2 SVGEGT. The CDR3 contains 14 residues. CDR3 region: CASSSRLSGNTIYF. The CDR3 DNA is TGTGCCAGCAGTTCCAGGCTCTCTGGAAACACCATATATTTT.

The table lists this clonotype with a few counts. This chain connects TRBV6-5 to TRBJ1-1; 10 bases align to TRBD1. J gave up 7 bases and V 0 bases, and 5 bases lay outside the gene matches. Germline V gene data show CDR1 as MNHEY and CDR2 as SVGAGI. CDR3 length: 15 amino acids. The CDR3 spells CASSYSSGQGDEAFF. The DNA of the CDR3 is TGTGCCAGCAGTTACTCTTCCGGACAGGGGGATGAAGCTTTCTTT.

This clonotype is medium-sized by share. The V call is TRBV6-1, the J call TRBJ1-5; D might be TRBD1 (5 bases). V was trimmed by 9 bases and J by 6 bases, leaving 18 bases between them. Looked up from germline, CDR1 is MNHNS and CDR2 is SASEGT. The CDR3 totals 14 residues. CDR3 residues: CASSLSGLIQPQHF. The CDR3 coding sequence is TGTGCCAGTAGTCTGTCAGGGTTAATTCAGCCCCAGCATTTT.

Concerning this clonotype: Relative to the germline gene, one junction end is altered; a read error may explain this. The chain recombines TRBV5-1 with TRBJ1-2; possible D gene TRBD1, 5 bases. CDR1 and CDR2 from the germline V gene are SGHRS and YFSETQ. CDR3 length: 14 amino acids. The CDR3 DNA reads as TGCGCCAGCAGCTTGGTGGGGGAGAAGAAGGGCTGCACCTTC. Its protein is CASSLVGEKKGCTF.

This chain connects TRBV6-1 to TRBJ2-5; weak D call: TRBD2 (7 bases). CDR3 length: 14 amino acids. CDR1 and CDR2 from the germline V gene are MNHNS and SASEGT. V was shortened by 7 bases and J by 1 base, with 13 bases between the two germline ends. The DNA for the CDR3 is TGTGCCAGCATTCAAGGGGGGGCCCAAGAGACCCAGTACTTC. Protein: CASIQGGAQETQYF.

This sequence joins TRBV11-2 and TRBJ1-6; D is undetermined. CDR1 and CDR2 from the germline V gene are SGHAT and FQNNGV. Trimming removed 2 bases at V and 9 bases at J, with 14 bases between. The CDR3 has 15 residues. The DNA of the CDR3 is TGTGCCAGCAGCTTATCGACCCCGGGTATTTCACCCCTCCACTTT. This codes for CASSLSTPGISPLHF. Supplemented by reference TRBV11-2 and TRBJ1-6, the full variable domain reads EAGVAQSPRYKIIEKRQSVAFWCNPISGHATLYWYQQILGQGPKLLIQFQNNGVVDDSQLPKDRFSAERLKGVDSTLKIQPAKLEDSAVYLCASSLSTPGISPLHFGNGTRLTVT.

The rearrangement uses TRBV19 and TRBJ1-1; 7 positions agree with TRBD1. This CDR3 spans 17 amino acids. J was trimmed by 0 bases and V by 5 bases; bases with no gene match: 12. CDR1 LNHDA and CDR2 SQIVND come from the germline V gene (reference sequence). The CDR3 nucleotides read TGTGCCAGTAGTCGGACAGAGGGGACAGTGGTGAACACTGAAGCTTTCTTT. Amino acids: CASSRTEGTVVNTEAFF.

This sequence joins TRBV7-9 and TRBJ1-5; perhaps TRBD1 as D (5 bases). The CDR3 totals 14 residues. CDR1 and CDR2 (germline): SEHNR, FQNEAQ (reference sequence). Trimming stripped 1 base from V and 7 bases from J, with 11 bases between. CDR3 coding DNA: TGTGCCAGCAGCTTAGGCGGGGGTAGCCAGCCCCAGCATTTT. Translated, it gives CASSLGGGSQPQHF.

The chain carries TRBV12-3 or TRBV12-4 and TRBJ1-2; unclear D gene. The V and J ends lost 3 bases and 2 bases respectively, with 7 bases between them. The CDR3 runs 13 residues. CDR3 bases: TGTGCCAGCAGTTTGCAGATAAACTATGGCTACACCTTC. It encodes CASSLQINYGYTF.

The chain uses TRBV2 and TRBJ1-1, with 8 bases aligning to TRBD1. Trimming removed 6 bases from V and 4 bases from J; junction bases left unmatched: 4. The CDR3 spans 13 residues. CDR1 and CDR2 (germline): SNHLY, FYNNEI. CDR3 DNA sequence: TGTGCCAGCAGGGTACAGGGGGGCACTGAAGCTTTCTTT. Translation: CASRVQGGTEAFF.

The gene calls are TRBV20-1 and TRBJ1-2; D call uncertain. The V end was cut by 1 base, the J end by 3 bases, with 9 bases between. This CDR3 has 13 residues. Looked up from germline, CDR1 is DFQATT and CDR2 is SNEGSKA (reference sequence). CDR3 residues: CSARAAGYYGYTF. CDR3 DNA sequence: TGCAGTGCTAGAGCAGCAGGTTACTATGGCTACACCTTC.

The rearrangement joins TRBV10-3 to TRBJ2-7; 12 nucleotides line up with TRBD1. The ends lost 10 bases at V and 1 base at J; junction bases unmatched: 8. This CDR3 region has 15 residues. Germline CDR1 reads ENHRY; CDR2 reads SYGVKD. Here the CDR3 reads CATGTGGIGSYEQYF. For the CDR3, the DNA is TGTGCCACGGGGACAGGGGGCATTGGGTCCTACGAGCAGTACTTC.

This rearrangement joins TRBV5-4 to TRBJ1-4; a weak D match, TRBD1 (5 bases). There are 13 residues in the CDR3. Germline CDR1 SGHNT, CDR2 YYREEE (reference sequence). V lost 5 bases to trimming and J lost 6 bases, with 11 bases between them. The CDR3 sequence is CASRTWGDEKLFF. The CDR3 DNA is TGTGCCAGCAGAACTTGGGGGGATGAAAAACTGTTTTTT.

This clonotype was counted only a few times. V is TRBV5-4 and J is TRBJ1-6; TRBD1 aligns across 9 bases. The J segment lost 10 bases and the V segment lost 5 bases, leaving 13 bases of the junction unmatched. The CDR3 consists of 16 residues. The germline V gene has CDR1 SGHNT and CDR2 YYREEE (reference sequence). CDR3 residues: CASRGQGQSGVSPLHF. CDR3 bases: TGTGCCAGCAGAGGACAGGGGCAATCTGGTGTATCACCCCTCCACTTT.

The V gene is TRBV6-1, the J gene TRBJ2-5; 16 nucleotides line up with TRBD2. Per germline, CDR1 MNHNS and CDR2 SASEGT. The CDR3 extends over 19 amino acids. J lost 4 bases, V lost 0 bases, and 8 bases had no gene match. This CDR3 is CASSEAPWGLAGGRETQYF. DNA of the CDR3: TGTGCCAGCAGTGAAGCTCCTTGGGGACTAGCGGGGGGGCGAGAGACCCAGTACTTC.

The rearrangement links TRBV6-1 to TRBJ1-4; weak D call: TRBD1 (5 bases). The V end was cut by 4 bases, the J end by 2 bases, with 11 bases between. This CDR3 has 15 amino acids. Per the germline V gene, CDR1 is MNHNS and CDR2 is SASEGT. CDR3 in DNA: TGTGCCAGCAGTGGACATGGGGCGACTAATGAAAAACTGTTTTTT. Translated, it gives CASSGHGATNEKLFF.

The chain combines TRBV5-1 with TRBJ1-1; tentative D call: TRBD1 (6 bases). V dropped 1 base and J dropped 1 base, with 14 bases sitting between them. The germline CDR1 and CDR2 sequences are SGHRS and YFSETQ. The CDR3 length is 16 residues. The CDR3 is CASSLRGGKRNTEAFF. The CDR3, as DNA: TGCGCCAGCAGCTTGAGAGGGGGGAAGAGGAACACTGAAGCTTTCTTT. Filled out from reference TRBV5-1 and TRBJ1-1, the complete variable domain reads KAGVTQTPRYLIKTRGQQVTLSCSPISGHRSVSWYQQTPGQGLQFLFEYFSETQRNKGNFPGRFSGRQFSNSRSEMNVSTLELGDSALYLCASSLRGGKRNTEAFFGQGTRLTVV.

This clonotype was seen only a few times. The gene calls are TRBV20-1 and TRBJ2-2; D not resolved. CDR1 and CDR2 from the germline V gene are DFQATT and SNEGSKA (reference sequence). V lost 4 bases, J lost 3 bases, and 9 bases lay in between. CDR3 length equals 13 residues. The CDR3 reads CSAKPQHTGELFF. CDR3 DNA sequence: TGCAGTGCTAAACCTCAACACACCGGGGAGCTGTTTTTT.

This chain links TRBV20-1 with TRBJ2-7, with D possibly being TRBD1 (6 bases). Trimming removed 3 bases at V and 3 bases at J, with 12 bases between. This CDR3 has 13 residues. The germline V gene encodes CDR1 DFQATT and CDR2 SNEGSKA (reference sequence). In DNA form, the CDR3 reads TGCAGTGCTAGCCGGGACAACTTCTACGAGCAGTACTTC. Protein sequence: CSASRDNFYEQYF.

This clonotype has only a few counts. V gene TRBV7-6 combines with J gene TRBJ1-2; D gene ambiguous. This CDR3 contains 13 residues. The V end lost 1 base, the J end lost 3 bases, and 6 bases lay between the germline ends. Germline lookup yields CDR1 SGHVS and CDR2 FNYEAQ. For the CDR3, the DNA is TGTGCCAGCAGCTTAGGGACGGACTATGGCTACACCTTC. This encodes CASSLGTDYGYTF.

The table lists this clonotype with a few counts. CDR3 DNA: TGTGCCTGGAGTACAGGGGTCACTGAAGCTTTCTTT. Translated: CAWSTGVTEAFF. The V call is TRBV30, the J call TRBJ1-1; TRBD1 aligns across 7 bases. Trimming took 2 bases from V and 4 from J; bases not matched to a gene: 1. CDR3 length equals 12 residues. Germline assignment: CDR1 GTSNPN and CDR2 SVGIG (reference sequence).

Worth noting for this clonotype: A much larger clone differs by one base, so this may be a read error. Here the CDR3 reads CATSELLGDVATF. Here the CDR3 DNA reads TGTGCCACCAGTGAACTTCTGGGCGACGTGGCCACCTTC. The chain joins TRBV6-1 to TRBJ1-2; no firm D call. The CDR3 runs to 13 residues. Per germline, CDR1 MNHNS and CDR2 SASEGT.

The genes are TRBV19 and TRBJ2-5; 11 nucleotides agree with TRBD2. After removal of 3 bases from V and 4 bases from J, the junction contained 7 bases not matched to a gene. In germline, CDR1 is LNHDA, CDR2 SQIVND (reference sequence). The CDR3 is 16 residues long. The CDR3 loop reads CASSILLAGGGETQYF. The CDR3 DNA follows: TGTGCCAGTAGTATCCTCCTAGCGGGGGGCGGAGAGACCCAGTACTTC.